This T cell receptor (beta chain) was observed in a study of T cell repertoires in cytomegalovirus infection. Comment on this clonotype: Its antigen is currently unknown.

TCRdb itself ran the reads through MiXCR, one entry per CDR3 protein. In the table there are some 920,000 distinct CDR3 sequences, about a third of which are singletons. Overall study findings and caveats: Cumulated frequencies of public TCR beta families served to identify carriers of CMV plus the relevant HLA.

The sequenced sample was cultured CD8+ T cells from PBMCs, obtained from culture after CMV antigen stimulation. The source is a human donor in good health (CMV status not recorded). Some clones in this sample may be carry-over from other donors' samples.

This chain's CDR3 is CSVDGPYNEQYF. CDR3 coding DNA: TGCAGCGTTGATGGCCCATACAATGAGCAGTACTTC. This chain joins TRBV29-1 and TRBJ2-1, with D hard to call. The J call may be incorrect, as the DNA end agrees better with TRBJ2-7. The CDR3 consists of 12 residues. In germline, CDR1 is SQVTM, CDR2 ANQGSEA.